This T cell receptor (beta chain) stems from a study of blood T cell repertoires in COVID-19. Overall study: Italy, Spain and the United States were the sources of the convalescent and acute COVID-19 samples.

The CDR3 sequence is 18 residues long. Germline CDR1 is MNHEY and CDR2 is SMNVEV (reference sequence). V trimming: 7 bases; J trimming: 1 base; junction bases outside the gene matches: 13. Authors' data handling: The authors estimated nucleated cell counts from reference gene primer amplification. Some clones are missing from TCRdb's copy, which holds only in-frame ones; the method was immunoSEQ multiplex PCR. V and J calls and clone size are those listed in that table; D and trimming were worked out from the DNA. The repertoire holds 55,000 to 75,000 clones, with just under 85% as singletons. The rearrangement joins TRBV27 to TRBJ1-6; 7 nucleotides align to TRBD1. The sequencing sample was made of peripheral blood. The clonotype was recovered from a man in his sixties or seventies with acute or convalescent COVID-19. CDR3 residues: CASTTDRAKGSYNSPLHF. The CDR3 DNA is TGTGCCAGCACCACAGACAGGGCCAAAGGATCCTATAATTCACCCCTCCACTTT.